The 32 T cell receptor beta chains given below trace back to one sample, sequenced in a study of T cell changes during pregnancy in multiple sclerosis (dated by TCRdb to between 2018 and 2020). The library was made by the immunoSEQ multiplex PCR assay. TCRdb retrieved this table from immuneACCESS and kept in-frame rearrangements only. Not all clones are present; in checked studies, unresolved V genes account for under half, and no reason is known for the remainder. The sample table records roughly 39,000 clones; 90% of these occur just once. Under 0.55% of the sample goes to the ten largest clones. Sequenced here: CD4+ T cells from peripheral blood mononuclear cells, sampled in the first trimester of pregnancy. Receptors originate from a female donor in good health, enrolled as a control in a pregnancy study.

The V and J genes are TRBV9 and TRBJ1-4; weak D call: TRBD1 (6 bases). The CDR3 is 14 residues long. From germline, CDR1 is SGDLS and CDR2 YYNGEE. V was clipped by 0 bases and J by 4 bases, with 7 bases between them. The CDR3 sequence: CASSVDRDNEKLFF. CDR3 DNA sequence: TGTGCCAGCAGCGTAGACAGGGATAATGAAAAACTGTTTTTT.

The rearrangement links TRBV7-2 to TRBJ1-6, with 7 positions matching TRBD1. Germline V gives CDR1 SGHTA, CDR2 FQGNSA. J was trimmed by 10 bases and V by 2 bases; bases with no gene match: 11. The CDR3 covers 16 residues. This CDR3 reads CASSLYSSTGQSPLHF. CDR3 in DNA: TGTGCCAGCAGCTTATACTCGTCGACAGGGCAATCACCCCTCCACTTT.

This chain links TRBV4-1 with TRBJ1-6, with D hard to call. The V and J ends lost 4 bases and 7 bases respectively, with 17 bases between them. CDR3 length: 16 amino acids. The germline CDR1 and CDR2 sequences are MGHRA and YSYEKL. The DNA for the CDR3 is TGCGCCAGCAGCCCTATCGGGAGGGATCGGAATTCACCCCTCCACTTT. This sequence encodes CASSPIGRDRNSPLHF.

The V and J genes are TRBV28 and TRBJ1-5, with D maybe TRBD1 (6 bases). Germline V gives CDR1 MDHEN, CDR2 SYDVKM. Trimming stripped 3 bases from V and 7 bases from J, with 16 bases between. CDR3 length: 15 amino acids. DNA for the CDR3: TGTGCCAGCAGTTTCGGTTTTGGGGGCAGGCAGCCCCAGCATTTT. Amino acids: CASSFGFGGRQPQHF.

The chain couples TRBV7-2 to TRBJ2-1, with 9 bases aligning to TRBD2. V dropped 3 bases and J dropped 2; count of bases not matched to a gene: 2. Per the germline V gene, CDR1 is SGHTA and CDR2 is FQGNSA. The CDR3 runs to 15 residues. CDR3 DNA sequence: TGTGCCAGCAGCTTCAGCGGGGGGCCCTACAATGAGCAGTTCTTC. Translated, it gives CASSFSGGPYNEQFF.

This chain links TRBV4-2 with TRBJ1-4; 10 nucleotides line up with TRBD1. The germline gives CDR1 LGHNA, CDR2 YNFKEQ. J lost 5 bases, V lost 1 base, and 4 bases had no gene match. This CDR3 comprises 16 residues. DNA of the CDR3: TGTGCCAGCAGCCAAGGATCGGGACAGGGGAATGAAAAACTGTTTTTT. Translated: CASSQGSGQGNEKLFF.

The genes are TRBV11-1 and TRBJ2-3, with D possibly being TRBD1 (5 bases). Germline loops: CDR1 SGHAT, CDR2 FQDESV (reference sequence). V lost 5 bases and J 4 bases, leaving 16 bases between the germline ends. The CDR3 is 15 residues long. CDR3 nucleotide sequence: TGTGCCAGCAGCACAGAAGGGGTTGGGGCAGATACGCAGTATTTT. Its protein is CASSTEGVGADTQYF.

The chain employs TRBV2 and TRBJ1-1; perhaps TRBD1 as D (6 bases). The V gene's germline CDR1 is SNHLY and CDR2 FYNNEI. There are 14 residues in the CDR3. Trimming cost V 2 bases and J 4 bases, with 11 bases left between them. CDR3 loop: CASSERTVSTEAFF. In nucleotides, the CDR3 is TGTGCCAGCAGTGAAAGGACAGTGAGCACTGAAGCTTTCTTT.

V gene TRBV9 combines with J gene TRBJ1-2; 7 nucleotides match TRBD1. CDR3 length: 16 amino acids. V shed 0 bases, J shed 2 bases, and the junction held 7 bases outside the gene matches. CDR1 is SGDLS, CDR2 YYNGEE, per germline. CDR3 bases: TGTGCCAGCAGCGTAGAGGGGGCTTCCATCAACTATGGCTACACCTTC. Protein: CASSVEGASINYGYTF.

CDR3: CASSFMAGHQPQHF. Written as DNA, the CDR3 is TGTGCCAGCAGTTTCATGGCGGGCCATCAGCCCCAGCATTTT. J is TRBJ1-5 and V is TRBV28, with D unclear. CDR1 is MDHEN and CDR2 is SYDVKM in the germline V gene. The CDR3 contains 14 residues. The germline V and J ends were trimmed by 3 bases and 5 bases, with 11 bases remaining between them.

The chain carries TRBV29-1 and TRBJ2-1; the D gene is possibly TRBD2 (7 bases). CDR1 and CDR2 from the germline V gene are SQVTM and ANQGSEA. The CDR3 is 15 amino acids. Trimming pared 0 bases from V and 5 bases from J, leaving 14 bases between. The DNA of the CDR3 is TGCAGCGTTGAAGAAGGGCGGGGGCCGGACAATGAGCAGTTCTTC. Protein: CSVEEGRGPDNEQFF.

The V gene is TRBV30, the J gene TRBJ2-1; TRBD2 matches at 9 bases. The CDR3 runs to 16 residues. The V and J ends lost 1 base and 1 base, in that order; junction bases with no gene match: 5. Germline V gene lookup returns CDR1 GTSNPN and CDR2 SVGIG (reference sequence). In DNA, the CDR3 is TGTGCCTGGAGTGGGGGCGGGGGGGCGTCCTACAATGAGCAGTTCTTC. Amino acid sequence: CAWSGGGGASYNEQFF.

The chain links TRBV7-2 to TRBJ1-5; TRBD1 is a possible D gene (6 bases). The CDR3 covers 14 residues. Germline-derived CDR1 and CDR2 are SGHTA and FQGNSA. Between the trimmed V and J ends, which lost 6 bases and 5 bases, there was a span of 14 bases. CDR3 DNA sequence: TGTGCCAGCAGTTCACAGGGTATGGATCAGCCCCAGCATTTT. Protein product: CASSSQGMDQPQHF.

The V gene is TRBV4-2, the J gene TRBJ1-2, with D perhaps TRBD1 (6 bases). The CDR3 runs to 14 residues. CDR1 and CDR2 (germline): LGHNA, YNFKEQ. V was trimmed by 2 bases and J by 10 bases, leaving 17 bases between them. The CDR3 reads CASSQNRGGTVYTF. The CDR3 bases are TGTGCCAGCAGCCAAAATAGGGGGGGGACGGTCTACACCTTC.

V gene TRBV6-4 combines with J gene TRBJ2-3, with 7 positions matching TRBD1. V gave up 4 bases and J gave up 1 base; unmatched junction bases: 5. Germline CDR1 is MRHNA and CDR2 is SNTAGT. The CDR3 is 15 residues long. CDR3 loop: CASSGGTDGTDTQYF. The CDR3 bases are TGTGCCAGCAGTGGGGGGACAGATGGCACAGATACGCAGTATTTT.

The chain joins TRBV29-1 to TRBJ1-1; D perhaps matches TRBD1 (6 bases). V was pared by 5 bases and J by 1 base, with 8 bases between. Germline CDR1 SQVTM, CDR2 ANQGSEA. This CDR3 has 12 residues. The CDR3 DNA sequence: TGCAGCGTTCTGACAGGGAACACTGAAGCTTTCTTT. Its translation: CSVLTGNTEAFF.

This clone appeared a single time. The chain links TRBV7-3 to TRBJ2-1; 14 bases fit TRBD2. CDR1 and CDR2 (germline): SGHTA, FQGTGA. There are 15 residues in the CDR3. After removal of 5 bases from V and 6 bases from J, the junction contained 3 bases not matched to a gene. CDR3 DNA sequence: TGTGCCAGCAGCAGACTAGCGGGGGGGCCCAATGAGCAGTTCTTC. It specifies CASSRLAGGPNEQFF.

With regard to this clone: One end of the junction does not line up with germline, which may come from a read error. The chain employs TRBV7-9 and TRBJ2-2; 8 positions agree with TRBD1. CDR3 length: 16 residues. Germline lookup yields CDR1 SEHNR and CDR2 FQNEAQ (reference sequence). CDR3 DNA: TGTGCCCGCAGCCTCAGTGGCGCAGGGGGCAGCGGGGAGCTGTTTTTT. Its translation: CARSLSGAGGSGELFF.

The CDR3 coding sequence is TGTGCCAGCAGTACAAGGACGGGGGAAAAACTGTTTTTT. This codes for CASSTRTGEKLFF. The chain has TRBV27 and TRBJ1-4; unclear D gene. Germline lookup yields CDR1 MNHEY and CDR2 SMNVEV (reference sequence). This CDR3 spans 13 amino acids. V was pared by 5 bases and J by 8 bases, with 12 bases between.

The CDR3 loop is CASRTDRMGGYTF. The CDR3 coding sequence is TGTGCCAGCAGAACCGACAGGATGGGAGGCTACACCTTC. This chain links TRBV6-6 with TRBJ1-2, with TRBD1 as a possible D gene (6 bases). The CDR3 is made up of 13 amino acids. The germline V and J ends were trimmed by 6 bases and 8 bases, with 16 bases remaining between them. Looked up from germline, CDR1 is MNHNY and CDR2 is SVGAGI (reference sequence).

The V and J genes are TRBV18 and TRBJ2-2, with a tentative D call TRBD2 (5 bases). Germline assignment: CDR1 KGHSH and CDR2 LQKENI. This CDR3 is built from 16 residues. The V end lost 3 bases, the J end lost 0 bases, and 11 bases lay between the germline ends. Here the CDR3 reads CASSPPYGTNTGELFF. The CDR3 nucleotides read TGTGCCAGCTCACCCCCATACGGGACGAACACCGGGGAGCTGTTTTTT. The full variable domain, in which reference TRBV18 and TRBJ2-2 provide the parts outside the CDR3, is NAGVMQNPRHLVRRRGQEARLRCSPMKGHSHVYWYRQLPEEGLKFMVYLQKENIIDESGMPKERFSAEFPKEGPSILRIQQVVRGDSAAYFCASSPPYGTNTGELFFGEGSRLTVL.

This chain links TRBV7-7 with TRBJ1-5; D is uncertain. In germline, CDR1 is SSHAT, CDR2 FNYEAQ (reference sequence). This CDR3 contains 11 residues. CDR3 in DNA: TGTGCTACAAATAACAATCAGCCCCAGCATTTT. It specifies CATNNNQPQHF. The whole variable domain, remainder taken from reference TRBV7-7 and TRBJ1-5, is GAGVSQSPRYKVTKRGQDVTLRCDPISSHATLYWYQQALGQGPEFLTYFNYEAQPDKSGLPSDRFSAERPEGSISTLTIQRTEQRDSAMYRCATNNNQPQHFGDGTRLSIL.

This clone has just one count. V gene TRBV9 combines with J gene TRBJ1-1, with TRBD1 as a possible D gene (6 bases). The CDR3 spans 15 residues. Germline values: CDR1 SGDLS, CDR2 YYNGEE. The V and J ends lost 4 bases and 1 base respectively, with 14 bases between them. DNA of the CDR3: TGTGCCAGCAGCCCCCGGGGGGCTGGGAACACTGAAGCTTTCTTT. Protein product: CASSPRGAGNTEAFF.

CDR3 sequence reads: CASSRQGVYEQYF. The DNA of the CDR3 is TGTGCCAGCAGCCGACAGGGGGTGTACGAGCAGTACTTC. The V call is TRBV14, the J call TRBJ2-7, with 9 bases lining up with TRBD1. V lost 4 bases and J lost 4; bases outside the gene matches: 2. Germline CDR1 SGHDN, CDR2 FVKESK. This CDR3 spans 13 amino acids.

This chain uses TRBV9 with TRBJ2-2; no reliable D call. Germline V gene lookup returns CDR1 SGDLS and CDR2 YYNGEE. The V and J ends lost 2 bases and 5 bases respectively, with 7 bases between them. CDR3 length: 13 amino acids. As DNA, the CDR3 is TGTGCCAGCAGCGTTGCCAGTACCGGGGAGCTGTTTTTT. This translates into CASSVASTGELFF.

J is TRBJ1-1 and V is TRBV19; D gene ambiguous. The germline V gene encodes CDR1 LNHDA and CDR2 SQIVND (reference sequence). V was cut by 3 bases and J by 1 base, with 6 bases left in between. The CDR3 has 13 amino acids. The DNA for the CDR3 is TGTGCCAGTAGTATTTCCAGGAACACTGAAGCTTTCTTT. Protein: CASSISRNTEAFF.

The CDR3 nucleotides are TGTGCCAGCAGCGCCGCTAGCGGGGGCCTCCGGGGTACGCAGTATTTT. It is translated as CASSAASGGLRGTQYF. The rearrangement joins TRBV7-8 to TRBJ2-3; TRBD2 matches at 10 bases. CDR3 length equals 16 residues. CDR1 is SGHVS and CDR2 is FQNEAQ in the germline V gene. Trimming cost V 5 bases and J 8 bases; bases outside gene matches: 13.

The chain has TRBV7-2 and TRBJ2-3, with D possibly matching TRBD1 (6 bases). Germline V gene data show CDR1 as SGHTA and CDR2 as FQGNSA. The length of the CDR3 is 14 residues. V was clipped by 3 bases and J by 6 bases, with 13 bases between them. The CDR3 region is CASSFGQPWDTQYF. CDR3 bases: TGTGCCAGCAGCTTCGGACAGCCATGGGATACGCAGTATTTT.

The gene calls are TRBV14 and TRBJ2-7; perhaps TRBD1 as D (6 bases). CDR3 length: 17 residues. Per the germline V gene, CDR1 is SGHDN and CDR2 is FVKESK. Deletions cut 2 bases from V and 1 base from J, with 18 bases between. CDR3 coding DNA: TGTGCCAGCAGCCAAAGGTGGCTCAGGGGTCCGTCCTACGAGCAGTACTTC. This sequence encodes CASSQRWLRGPSYEQYF.

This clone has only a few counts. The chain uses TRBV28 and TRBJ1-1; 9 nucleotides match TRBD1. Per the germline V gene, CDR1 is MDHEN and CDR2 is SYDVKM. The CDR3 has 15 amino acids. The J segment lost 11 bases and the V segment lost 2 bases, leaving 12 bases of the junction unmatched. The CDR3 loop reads CASSLGNRGQGGAFF. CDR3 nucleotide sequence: TGTGCCAGCAGTTTAGGGAACAGGGGGCAAGGGGGGGCTTTCTTT.

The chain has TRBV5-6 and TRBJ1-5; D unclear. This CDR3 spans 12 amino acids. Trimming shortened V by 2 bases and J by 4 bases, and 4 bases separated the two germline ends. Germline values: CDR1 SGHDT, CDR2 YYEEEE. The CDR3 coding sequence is TGTGCCAGCAGCTTTGTAAATCAGCCCCAGCATTTT. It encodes CASSFVNQPQHF.

Here the CDR3 DNA reads TGTGCCAGCAGCGTACTGGGAAACACCATATATTTT. Protein product: CASSVLGNTIYF. V and J are TRBV9 and TRBJ1-3; no definite D call. V was cut by 1 base and J by 4 bases, with 3 bases left in between. The germline V gene has CDR1 SGDLS and CDR2 YYNGEE. The CDR3 has 12 residues.